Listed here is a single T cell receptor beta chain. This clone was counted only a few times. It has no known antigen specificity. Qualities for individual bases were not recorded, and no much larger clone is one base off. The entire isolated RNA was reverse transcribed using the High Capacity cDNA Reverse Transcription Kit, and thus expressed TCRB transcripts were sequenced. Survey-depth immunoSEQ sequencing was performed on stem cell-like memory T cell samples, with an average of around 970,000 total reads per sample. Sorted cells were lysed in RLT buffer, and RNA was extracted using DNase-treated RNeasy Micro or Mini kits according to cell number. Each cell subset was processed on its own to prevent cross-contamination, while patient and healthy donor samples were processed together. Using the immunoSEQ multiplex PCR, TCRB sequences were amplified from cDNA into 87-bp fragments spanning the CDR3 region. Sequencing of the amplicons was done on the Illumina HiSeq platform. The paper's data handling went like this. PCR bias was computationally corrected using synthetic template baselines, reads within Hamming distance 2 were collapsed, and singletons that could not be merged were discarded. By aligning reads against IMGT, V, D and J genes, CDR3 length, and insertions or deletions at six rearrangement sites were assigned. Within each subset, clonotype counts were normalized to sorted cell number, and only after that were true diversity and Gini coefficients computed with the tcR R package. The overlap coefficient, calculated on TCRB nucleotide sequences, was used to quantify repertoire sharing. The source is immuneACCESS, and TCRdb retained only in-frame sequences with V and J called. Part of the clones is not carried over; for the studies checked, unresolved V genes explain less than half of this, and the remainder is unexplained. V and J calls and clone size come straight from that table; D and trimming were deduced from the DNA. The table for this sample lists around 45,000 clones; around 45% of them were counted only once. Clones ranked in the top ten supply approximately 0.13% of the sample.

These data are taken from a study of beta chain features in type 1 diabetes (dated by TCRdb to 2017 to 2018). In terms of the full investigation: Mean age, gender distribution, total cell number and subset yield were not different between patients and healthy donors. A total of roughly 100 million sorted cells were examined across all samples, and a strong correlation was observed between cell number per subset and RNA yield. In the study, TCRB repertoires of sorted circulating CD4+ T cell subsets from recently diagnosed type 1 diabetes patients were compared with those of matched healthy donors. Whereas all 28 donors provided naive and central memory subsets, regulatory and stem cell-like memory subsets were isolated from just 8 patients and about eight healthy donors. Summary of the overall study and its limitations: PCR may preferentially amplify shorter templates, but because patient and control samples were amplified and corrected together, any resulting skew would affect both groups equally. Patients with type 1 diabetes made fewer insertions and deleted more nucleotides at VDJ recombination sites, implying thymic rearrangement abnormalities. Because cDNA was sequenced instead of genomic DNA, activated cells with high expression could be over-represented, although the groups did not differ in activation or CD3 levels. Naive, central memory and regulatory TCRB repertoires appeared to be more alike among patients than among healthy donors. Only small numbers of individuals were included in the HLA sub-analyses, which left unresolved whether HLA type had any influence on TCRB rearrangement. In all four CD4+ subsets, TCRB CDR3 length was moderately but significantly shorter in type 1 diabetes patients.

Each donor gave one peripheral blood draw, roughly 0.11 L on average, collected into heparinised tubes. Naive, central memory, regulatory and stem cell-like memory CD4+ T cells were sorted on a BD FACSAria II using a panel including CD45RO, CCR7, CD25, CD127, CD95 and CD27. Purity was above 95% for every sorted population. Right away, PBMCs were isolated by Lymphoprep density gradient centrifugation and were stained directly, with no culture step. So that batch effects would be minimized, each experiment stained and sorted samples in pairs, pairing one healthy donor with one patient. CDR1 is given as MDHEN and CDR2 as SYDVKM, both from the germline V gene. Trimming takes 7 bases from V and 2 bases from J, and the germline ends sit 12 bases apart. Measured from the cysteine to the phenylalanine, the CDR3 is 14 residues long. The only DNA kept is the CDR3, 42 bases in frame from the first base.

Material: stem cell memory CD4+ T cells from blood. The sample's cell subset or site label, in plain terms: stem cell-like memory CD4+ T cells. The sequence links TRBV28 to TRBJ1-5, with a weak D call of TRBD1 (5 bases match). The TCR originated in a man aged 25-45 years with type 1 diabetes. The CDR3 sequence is CASNPQGGNQPQHF. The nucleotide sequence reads TGTGCCAGCAACCCCCAAGGGGGCAATCAGCCCCAGCATTTT.